A selection of T cell receptor beta chains follows, all from one sample in a study of response to subunit inactivated influenza vaccine. TCRdb reprocessed the RT-PCR reads with MiXCR, giving one entry per CDR3 protein. The sample lists about 800,000 distinct CDR3 sequences; 21% were seen once. Source: PBMCs from blood, taken 5 days after vaccination. These receptors originate from a man in his fifties who received an inactivated influenza vaccine. Each CDR3 is given with its conserved first and last residue. The D gene is left open where the match is weak. Rows give clone size only sometimes, using once, few, many, or a class for an expanded clone.

>TRBV5-1|TRBJ2-7|NA|NA
TGCGCCAGCAGAGGGGGGGACTCCTACGAGCAGTACTTC
CASRGGDSYEQYF
>TRBV20-1|TRBJ1-6|NA|NA
TGCAGTGCTAGTGAATTAAATAATTCACCCCTCCACTTT
CSASELNNSPLHF
>TRBV4-3|TRBJ1-3|NA|NA
TGCGCCAGCAGCCAAGATCTATTACGCTCTGGAAACACCATATATTTT
CASSQDLLRSGNTIYF
>TRBV25-1|TRBJ2-3|NA|NA
TGTGCCAGCAGTGAATCCGTCACGGCAGATACGCAGTATTTT
CASSESVTADTQYF
>TRBV7-2|TRBJ2-5|NA|NA
TGTGCCAGCAGCCCACCGAGCCAAGAGACCCAGTACTTC
CASSPPSQETQYF
>TRBV20-1|TRBJ2-5|NA|NA
TGCAGTGCTCGGAAGGGGGAGACCCAGTACTTC
CSARKGETQYF
>TRBV12-3/TRBV12-4|TRBJ2-6|NA|many
TGTGCCAGCAGCCCTTCGGGGGCCAACGTCCTGACTTTC
CASSPSGANVLTF
>TRBV7-2|TRBJ2-7|TRBD2|NA
TGTGCCAGCAGCTCAGGACTAGCGGGCGTCTACTACGAGCAGTACTTC
CASSSGLAGVYYEQYF
>TRBV7-2|TRBJ2-3|NA|few
TGTGCCAGCAGTCCCAGACGGACGGGGTCTAGCACAGATACGCAGTATTTT
CASSPRRTGSSTDTQYF
>TRBV20-1|TRBJ2-7|NA|few
TGCAGTGCTAGACCGGGACTCTCCTACGAGCAGTACTTC
CSARPGLSYEQYF
>TRBV4-2|TRBJ2-7|NA|NA
TGTGCCAGCAGGCAGTCAGGGGCTTGGGAGCAGTACTTC
CASRQSGAWEQYF
>TRBV3-1|TRBJ1-2|NA|NA
TGTGCCAGCAGCCATGGGGTCGCTCCTGGCTACACCTTC
CASSHGVAPGYTF
>TRBV7-2|TRBJ2-1|NA|NA
TGTGCCAGCAGCTTAGTAATTTCTGGCAATGAGCAGTTCTTC
CASSLVISGNEQFF
>TRBV20-1|TRBJ2-6|NA|few
TGCAGTGCTAGAAACAGGGTGAAAGGGGCCAACGTCCTGACTTTC
CSARNRVKGANVLTF
>TRBV7-2|TRBJ2-7|NA|few
TGTGCCAGCAGCGTACTCCAGGTGGAGGGGGACGAGCAGTACTTC
CASSVLQVEGDEQYF
>TRBV4-2|TRBJ1-2|NA|few
TGTGCCAGCAGCCAGGACGGAGACCCATATGGCTACACCTTC
CASSQDGDPYGYTF
>TRBV20-1|TRBJ1-5|TRBD1|NA
TGCAGTGCTAATTCTGACAGGGGCAATCAGCCCCAGCATTTT
CSANSDRGNQPQHF